The T cell receptor beta chain under discussion was sequenced for a study of T cell responses to AZD1222 COVID-19 vaccine. Looking at the study overall: Analysis merged second doses at about 4 or about 12 weeks.

TCRdb keeps only in-frame clones here, not all; method: immunoSEQ multiplex PCR. Among around 120,000 clones listed, around 88% were seen once. To note about this clone: Its matching antigen is unknown.

Trimming removed 0 bases at V and 6 bases at J, with 13 bases between. The CDR3 has 15 residues. Germline CDR1 is SGHRS and CDR2 is YFSETQ. Broader study findings: Reportedly, close to half of spike-specific TCRs are directed against unmutated variant regions. An increase in Spike-specific TCR breadth and depth was observed after two AZD1222 doses. At 160-218 and 743-854, vaccine-associated CD4 TCRs were dominant, and they spanned spike.

The chain carries TRBV5-1 and TRBJ1-5; maybe TRBD1 (5 bases). This TCR was sampled from an adult in good health. The sequencing here drew on peripheral blood, taken on day 0 of AZD1222 vaccination. The CDR3 loop is CASSLGTSTSQPQHF. CDR3 coding DNA: TGCGCCAGCAGCTTGGGGACATCCACAAGTCAGCCCCAGCATTTT.